This is a list of T cell receptor beta chains from one sample in a study of blood T cell repertoires in COVID-19. Sequenced by immunoSEQ multiplex PCR; TCRdb stores in-frame clones only, minus some. This table holds tens of thousands of clones, about 86% found once. Sequenced sample: peripheral blood. The receptor set was obtained from a man aged 60-69 years with acute or convalescent COVID-19. CDR3s include the opening cysteine and the closing phenylalanine or tryptophan. A D gene is named only where the DNA matches it firmly. Part of the rows lack a size; the others show once, few, many or a class for expanded clones.

TRBJ2-7	.	TRBV7-3	.	CASSSTPRGEQYF	TGTGCCAGCAGCTCCACGCCTAGGGGCGAGCAGTACTTC
TRBJ2-7	.	TRBV12-3/TRBV12-4	.	CASSFGWGHEQYF	TGTGCCAGCAGTTTTGGGTGGGGGCACGAGCAGTACTTC
TRBJ2-5	TRBD1	TRBV7-8	once	CASSFNAGGRETQYF	TGTGCCAGCAGCTTCAACGCAGGGGGCCGGGAGACCCAGTACTTC
TRBJ2-2	TRBD1	TRBV27	few	CASSLQGVIQGRWTGELFF	TGTGCCAGCAGTTTGCAGGGGGTAATACAGGGTCGATGGACCGGGGAGCTGTTTTTT
TRBJ2-2	.	TRBV12-3/TRBV12-4	once	CASRAGNTGELFF	TGTGCCAGCAGGGCAGGGAACACCGGGGAGCTGTTTTTT
TRBJ1-6	.	TRBV7-9	.	CASSLTGDSPLHF	TGTGCCAGCAGCTTAACCGGGGATTCACCCCTCCACTTT
TRBJ1-4	.	TRBV29-1	.	CSVTDSTTNEKLFF	TGCAGCGTTACCGACAGTACAACTAATGAAAAACTGTTTTTT
TRBJ1-1	.	TRBV7-3	.	CASSSGVGTEAFF	TGTGCCAGCAGCTCCGGGGTTGGGACTGAAGCTTTCTTT
TRBJ2-5	.	TRBV5-1	.	CASTPTGTETQYF	TGCGCCAGCACCCCGACAGGTACAGAGACCCAGTACTTC
TRBJ2-7	TRBD2	TRBV18	.	CASSPTSGGTYEQYF	TGTGCCAGCTCACCCACTAGCGGGGGGACCTACGAGCAGTACTTC
TRBJ1-1	.	TRBV18	.	CASSPQTGNTEAFF	TGTGCCAGCTCACCCCAAACCGGGAACACTGAAGCTTTCTTT
TRBJ2-2	.	TRBV5-4	.	CASSFGIAGQPNTGELFF	TGTGCCAGCAGCTTCGGTATAGCGGGACAGCCTAACACCGGGGAGCTGTTTTTT
TRBJ1-5	TRBD1	TRBV19	.	CASSANRGGNQPQHF	TGTGCCAGTAGTGCCAACAGGGGAGGAAATCAGCCCCAGCATTTT
TRBJ1-2	.	TRBV7-9	.	CASSLLGNRGYTF	TGTGCCAGCAGCTTACTCGGGAATCGCGGCTACACCTTC
TRBJ2-7	.	TRBV20-1	once	CSAFQGGEQYF	TGCAGTGCATTTCAGGGTGGCGAGCAGTACTTC
TRBJ2-3	.	TRBV5-4	.	CASSLVESKRYF	TGTGCCAGCAGCTTGGTTGAGTCCAAACGGTATTTT
TRBJ2-7	.	TRBV30	.	CAWSQGGSYEQYF	TGTGCCTGGAGTCAAGGGGGCTCCTACGAGCAGTACTTC
TRBJ1-2	.	TRBV5-1	.	CASSPVGGVGNYGYTF	TGCGCCAGCAGCCCGGTCGGGGGTGTAGGAAACTATGGCTACACCTTC
TRBJ1-1	TRBD1	TRBV2	.	CASSELGQHEAFF	TGTGCCAGCAGTGAGTTGGGACAGCATGAAGCTTTCTTT
TRBJ1-2	TRBD1	TRBV11-2	.	CASREQGGIYGYTF	TGTGCCAGCAGAGAACAGGGGGGGATCTATGGCTACACCTTC
TRBJ1-4	.	TRBV12-3/TRBV12-4	.	CASSGGTNEKLFF	TGTGCCAGCAGTGGGGGGACTAATGAAAAACTGTTTTTT
TRBJ2-7	.	TRBV27	.	CASSWAGQSGYEQYF	TGTGCCAGCAGTTGGGCGGGACAGTCCGGCTACGAGCAGTACTTC
TRBJ1-1	.	TRBV19	.	CATTRHSDTEAFF	TGTGCCACCACCCGACACTCGGACACTGAAGCTTTCTTT
TRBJ1-1	.	TRBV10-3	.	CAISGQGWTEAFF	TGTGCCATCAGTGGACAAGGATGGACTGAAGCTTTCTTT
TRBJ2-7	TRBD1	TRBV5-4	.	CASSIDRVHEQYF	TGTGCCAGCAGCATCGACAGGGTACACGAGCAGTACTTC
TRBJ1-3	.	TRBV3-1/TRBV3-2	.	CASSQAWRGSGNTIYF	TGTGCCAGCAGCCAAGCTTGGCGGGGATCGGGAAACACCATATATTTT
TRBJ2-1	TRBD2	TRBV19	.	CASSILGLATEQFF	TGTGCCAGTAGTATCTTGGGACTAGCAACTGAGCAGTTCTTC
TRBJ1-2	.	TRBV7-9	.	CASSLVGGVSYGYTF	TGTGCCAGCAGCTTAGTCGGGGGAGTTAGCTATGGCTACACCTTC
TRBJ1-2	.	TRBV2	.	CASSGQFPYGYTF	TGTGCCAGCAGCGGACAGTTCCCCTATGGCTACACCTTC
TRBJ2-1	.	TRBV3-1/TRBV3-2	.	CASSLGIAPGDEQFF	TGTGCCAGCAGCCTCGGGATCGCCCCCGGGGATGAGCAGTTCTTC
TRBJ1-5	.	TRBV11-2	.	CASSLVSSAGEPGPQHF	TGTGCCAGCAGCTTAGTAAGTTCGGCGGGGGAGCCTGGGCCCCAGCATTTT
TRBJ1-2	TRBD1	TRBV28	.	CASSQPGQGTTF	TGTGCCAGCAGTCAGCCGGGACAGGGGACAACCTTC
TRBJ2-2	TRBD1	TRBV5-1	few	CASSPYPGGWEDTGELFF	TGCGCCAGCAGCCCATACCCAGGGGGCTGGGAGGACACCGGGGAGCTGTTTTTT
TRBJ1-3	.	TRBV6-2/TRBV6-3	.	CASSFHPRFYSGNTIYF	TGTGCCAGCAGTTTCCACCCACGTTTCTACTCTGGAAACACCATATATTTT
TRBJ1-6	TRBD1	TRBV28	few	CASLTGTGKGSPLHF	TGTGCCAGCCTCACCGGGACAGGAAAAGGATCACCCCTCCACTTT
TRBJ2-5	.	TRBV28	.	CASFGQKETQYF	TGTGCCAGCTTCGGACAGAAAGAGACCCAGTACTTC
TRBJ2-3	TRBD1	TRBV18	.	CASSHDRGDTQYF	TGTGCCAGCTCACACGACAGGGGCGATACGCAGTATTTT
TRBJ2-1	.	TRBV7-9	.	CASSLAGDNEQFF	TGTGCCAGCAGCTTAGCGGGAGACAATGAGCAGTTCTTC
TRBJ2-5	.	TRBV11-2	.	CASGPAGRQETQYF	TGTGCCAGCGGACCGGCGGGTCGCCAAGAGACCCAGTACTTC
TRBJ1-2	.	TRBV10-1	.	CASSESRTGYGYTF	TGCGCCAGCAGTGAGTCGAGGACTGGCTATGGCTACACCTTC
TRBJ2-1	.	TRBV19	.	CASSPWGQGSGEQFF	TGTGCCAGTAGCCCCTGGGGTCAGGGGAGCGGTGAGCAGTTCTTC
TRBJ1-2	.	TRBV9	.	CASSSLRELYGYTF	TGTGCCAGCAGCTCCCTACGGGAGCTCTATGGCTACACCTTC
TRBJ2-1	.	TRBV2	.	CASSEFIAPRGNEQFF	TGTGCCAGCAGTGAATTTATAGCCCCAAGGGGCAATGAGCAGTTCTTC
TRBJ1-1	.	TRBV27	.	CASTLSHGGNTEAFF	TGTGCCAGCACCTTATCCCATGGCGGGAACACTGAAGCTTTCTTT
TRBJ1-2	TRBD1	TRBV6-5	few	CASRRQGNYGYTF	TGTGCCAGCAGACGACAGGGTAACTATGGCTACACCTTC
TRBJ2-5	TRBD1	TRBV24-1	.	CATSDLDRGRETQYF	TGTGCCACCAGTGATTTGGACAGGGGACGGGAGACCCAGTACTTC
TRBJ2-3	.	TRBV3-1/TRBV3-2	.	CASSQDRGSSGDTQYF	TGTGCCAGCAGCCAAGATCGGGGTTCCTCAGGAGATACGCAGTATTTT
TRBJ2-1	.	TRBV18	.	CASSPGDTGLFF	TGTGCCAGCTCACCCGGGGACACGGGGCTGTTCTTC
TRBJ1-3	.	TRBV6-5	.	CASSGGGPGNTIYF	TGTGCCAGCTCTGGGGGGGGGCCTGGAAACACCATATATTTT
TRBJ1-5	.	TRBV24-1	.	CATSGEDGQPQHF	TGTGCCACCAGTGGGGAGGACGGGCAGCCCCAGCATTTT
TRBJ2-1	TRBD1	TRBV7-3	.	CASSLTGLGQAEQFF	TGTGCCAGCAGCTTAACGGGCCTGGGACAGGCGGAGCAGTTCTTC
TRBJ1-2	.	TRBV9	.	CASSPDPGVGLEGYTF	TGTGCCAGCAGCCCAGACCCCGGGGTTGGTTTGGAGGGCTACACCTTC
TRBJ1-5	TRBD1	TRBV24-1	.	CATSDSRQGLGPQHF	TGTGCCACCAGTGACTCCCGACAGGGGTTGGGGCCCCAGCATTTT
TRBJ2-5	TRBD2	TRBV5-1	.	CASSSIAGETQYF	TGCGCCAGCAGCTCCATAGCGGGAGAGACCCAGTACTTC
TRBJ1-6	TRBD1	TRBV5-6	.	CASSFRGIYNSPLHF	TGTGCCAGCAGCTTCAGGGGGATCTATAATTCACCCCTCCACTTT
TRBJ2-7	TRBD1	TRBV19	once	CASSLTGTGLGEQYF	TGTGCCAGTAGTCTTACCGGGACAGGGCTTGGCGAGCAGTACTTC
TRBJ2-7	.	TRBV7-9	.	CASSPSNREQYF	TGTGCCAGCAGCCCGTCTAATCGCGAGCAGTACTTC
TRBJ1-5	.	TRBV12-3/TRBV12-4	.	CASSGQTNQPQHF	TGTGCCAGCAGTGGACAGACTAATCAGCCCCAGCATTTT
TRBJ1-2	.	TRBV4-1	.	CASSPLANYGYTF	TGCGCCAGCAGCCCCTTAGCTAACTATGGCTACACCTTC
TRBJ2-1	TRBD2	TRBV29-1	.	CSAQGQLAAAFYNEQFF	TGCAGCGCCCAGGGGCAACTAGCGGCTGCGTTCTACAATGAGCAGTTCTTC